The clone carrying this T cell receptor (beta chain) was recorded only once. Its specificity is unknown. This specimen belongs to a study of cytomegalovirus exposure and HLA in healthy donors. General study results and limits: Apparent HLA restriction characterized most CMV-associated TCR beta chains in a later analysis.

The CDR3 is 15 amino acids. Germline-derived CDR1 and CDR2 are SEHNR and FQNEAQ (reference sequence). The V gene end was trimmed by 4 bases and the J gene end by 5 bases; junction bases not matched to a gene: 6. PCR was performed using 60 Vbeta and 13 Jbeta primers. Sequencing used immunoSEQ multiplex PCR; TCRdb keeps in-frame clones, though not all of them. The repertoire has about 130,000 clones, about four fifths of them found once; the top ten carry approximately 5%. Sequencing input: PBMCs. The chain carries TRBV7-9 and TRBJ1-4; TRBD1 matches 8 bases. This TCR was recovered from a young man in good health and CMV-seronegative. The CDR3 DNA follows: TGTGCCAGCAGCTGGCGGACAGGGCTAAATGAAAAACTGTTTTTT. It encodes CASSWRTGLNEKLFF.